Sequencing of this T cell receptor beta chain was carried out in a study of T cell changes during pregnancy in multiple sclerosis. TCRdb keeps only in-frame clones here, not all; method: immunoSEQ multiplex PCR. Of about 42,000 clones listed, 80% to 85% are singletons. Per the germline V gene, CDR1 is SGHVS and CDR2 is FNYEAQ. The V segment lost 4 bases and the J segment 10 bases; nucleotides outside the gene matches: 8. The CDR3 contains 13 residues. The count of this clone is one. The sequence came from a female donor with multiple sclerosis, enrolled in a pregnancy study. J is TRBJ1-2 and V is TRBV7-6; 8 bases are a match to TRBD1. This specimen was CD4+ T cells from peripheral blood mononuclear cells, taken before pregnancy. DNA for the CDR3: TGTGCCAGCAGCTCTACAGGGGGGTCGGACTACACCTTC. Translation: CASSSTGGSDYTF.